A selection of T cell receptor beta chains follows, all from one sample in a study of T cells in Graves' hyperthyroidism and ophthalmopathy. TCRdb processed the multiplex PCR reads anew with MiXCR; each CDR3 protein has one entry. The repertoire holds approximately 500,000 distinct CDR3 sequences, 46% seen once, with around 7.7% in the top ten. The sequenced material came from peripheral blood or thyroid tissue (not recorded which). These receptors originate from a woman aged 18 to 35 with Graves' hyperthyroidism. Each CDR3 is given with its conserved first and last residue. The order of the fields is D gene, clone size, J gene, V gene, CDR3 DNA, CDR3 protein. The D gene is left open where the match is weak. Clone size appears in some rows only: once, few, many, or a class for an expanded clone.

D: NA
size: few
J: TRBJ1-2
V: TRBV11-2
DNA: TGTGCCAGCAGCCCTGGGGGGGCGTTCTATGGCTACACCTTC
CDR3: CASSPGGAFYGYTF

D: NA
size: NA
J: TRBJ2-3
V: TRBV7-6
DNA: TGTGCCAGCAGCTTAACGGAAATACTCACAGATACGCAGTATTTT
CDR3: CASSLTEILTDTQYF

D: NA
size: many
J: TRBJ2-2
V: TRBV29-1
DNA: TGCAGCGTGGGGGCCAGGGGAGTCACCGGGGAGCTGTTTTTT
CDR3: CSVGARGVTGELFF

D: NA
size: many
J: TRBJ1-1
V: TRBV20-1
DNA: TGCAGTGCTAGAGTCCAGTGGGGGGCTCAGACTGAAGCTTTCTTT
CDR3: CSARVQWGAQTEAFF

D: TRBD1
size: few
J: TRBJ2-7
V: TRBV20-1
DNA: TGCAGTGCTAGACTCGGACAGGAACCCTACGAGCAGTGCTTC
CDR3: CSARLGQEPYEQCF

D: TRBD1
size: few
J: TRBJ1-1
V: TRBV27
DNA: TGTGCCAGCAGTTTGGGGACAGCCGAAAACACTGAAGCTTTCTTT
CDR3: CASSLGTAENTEAFF

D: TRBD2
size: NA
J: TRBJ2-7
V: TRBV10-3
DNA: TGTGCCATCAGTGACTATAGCGGGAGAGGGGGACAGTACGAGCAGTACTTC
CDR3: CAISDYSGRGGQYEQYF

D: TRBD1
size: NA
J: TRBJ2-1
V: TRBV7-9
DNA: TGTGCCAGCAGCTCAGGGACAGGGAGTGAGCAGTTCTTC
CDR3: CASSSGTGSEQFF

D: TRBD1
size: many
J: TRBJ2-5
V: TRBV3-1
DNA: TGTGCCAGCAGCCAGACAGGGACGGGAGAGACCCAGTACTTC
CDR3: CASSQTGTGETQYF

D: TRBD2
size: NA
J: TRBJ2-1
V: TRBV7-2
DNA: TGTGCCAGCAGCGTACCAGGACTAGCGGGTTACAATGAGCAGTTCTTC
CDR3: CASSVPGLAGYNEQFF

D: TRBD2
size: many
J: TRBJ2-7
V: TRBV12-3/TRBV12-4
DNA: TGTGCCAGCAGTTTGGTAGCGGGAGCAGCCGAGCAGTACTTC
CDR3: CASSLVAGAAEQYF

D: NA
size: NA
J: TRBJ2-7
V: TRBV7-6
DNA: TGTGCCAGCCGGGAACAGGGGGGGTACGAGCAGTACTTC
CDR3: CASREQGGYEQYF

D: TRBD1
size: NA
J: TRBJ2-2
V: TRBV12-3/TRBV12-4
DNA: TGTGCCAGCAGTTCACAGGGGACCACCGGGGAGCTGTTTTTT
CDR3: CASSSQGTTGELFF

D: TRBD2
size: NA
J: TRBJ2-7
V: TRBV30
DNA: TGTGCCTGGAGTACCGGGACTACGCCCTACGAGCAGTACTTC
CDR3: CAWSTGTTPYEQYF

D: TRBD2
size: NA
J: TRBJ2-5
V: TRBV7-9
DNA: TGTGCCAGCAGCACGGGGGGAGGGCAAGAGACCCAGTACTTC
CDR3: CASSTGGGQETQYF

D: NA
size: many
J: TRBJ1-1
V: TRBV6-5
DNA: TGTGCCAGCAATCCAGGAATGAACACTGAAGCTTTCTTT
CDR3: CASNPGMNTEAFF

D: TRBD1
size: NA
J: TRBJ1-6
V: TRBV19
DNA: TGTGCCAGTAGACCGGGACAGGGTTACTCACCCCTCCACTTT
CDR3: CASRPGQGYSPLHF

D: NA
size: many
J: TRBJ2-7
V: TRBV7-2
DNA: TGTGCCAGCAGCTTAGGCCCAGGGTACTACGAGCAGTACTTC
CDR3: CASSLGPGYYEQYF

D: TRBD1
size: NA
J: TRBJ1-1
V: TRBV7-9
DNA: TGTGCCAGCAGCGAGACAGGGTCGCACACTGAAGCTTTCTTT
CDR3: CASSETGSHTEAFF

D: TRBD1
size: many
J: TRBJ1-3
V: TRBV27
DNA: TGTGCCAGCAGCGACAGGGTTGAAAACACCATATATTTT
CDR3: CASSDRVENTIYF

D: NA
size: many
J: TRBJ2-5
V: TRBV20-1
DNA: TGCAGTGCCCAGGGACCGAAAGAGACCCAGTACTTC
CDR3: CSAQGPKETQYF

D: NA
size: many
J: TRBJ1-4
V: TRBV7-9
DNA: TGTGCCAGCAGCTTACCTGGCATTGGTGCGATTTTT
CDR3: CASSLPGIGAIF

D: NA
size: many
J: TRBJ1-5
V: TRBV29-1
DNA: TGCAGCGCTTCCTGGGGCTTTAGCAATCAGCCCCAGCATTTT
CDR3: CSASWGFSNQPQHF

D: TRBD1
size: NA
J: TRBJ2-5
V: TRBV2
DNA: TGTGCCACCAGTGAGCGGACAGGGGATGGGGAGACCCAGTACTTC
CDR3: CATSERTGDGETQYF

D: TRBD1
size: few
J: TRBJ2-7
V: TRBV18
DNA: TGTGCCAGCTCCTTGGACAGGGGGCTCTACGAGCAGTACTTC
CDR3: CASSLDRGLYEQYF

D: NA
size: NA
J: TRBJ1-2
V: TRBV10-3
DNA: TGTGCCATCAGTTCCCGGGACGGCAACTATGGCTACACCTTC
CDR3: CAISSRDGNYGYTF

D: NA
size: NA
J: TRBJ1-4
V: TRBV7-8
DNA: TGTGCCAGCAGCTTAGCGGTGGTAGCGGGACTGTTTTTT
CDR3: CASSLAVVAGLFF

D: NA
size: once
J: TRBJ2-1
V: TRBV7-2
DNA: TGTGCCAGCAGCTTAACGGCGATTGGGGGTCATGGCGATGAGCAGTTCTTC
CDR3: CASSLTAIGGHGDEQFF

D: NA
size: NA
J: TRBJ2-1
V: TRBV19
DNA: TGTGCCAGTAGTATAGACAATGAGCAGTTCTTC
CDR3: CASSIDNEQFF

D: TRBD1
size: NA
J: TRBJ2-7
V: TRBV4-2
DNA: TGTGCCAGCAGCCAGGAAGGGACAGGGGGCAACGAGCAGTACTTC
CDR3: CASSQEGTGGNEQYF

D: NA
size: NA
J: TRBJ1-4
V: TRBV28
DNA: TGTGCCAGCAGTTTCCTGGGTTATAATGAAAAACTGTTTTTT
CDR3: CASSFLGYNEKLFF

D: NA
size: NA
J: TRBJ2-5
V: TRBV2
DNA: TGTGCCAGCTCCCACAGGACCGATCAGCCCCAGTACTTC
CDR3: CASSHRTDQPQYF

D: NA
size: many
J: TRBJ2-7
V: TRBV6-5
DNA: TGTGCCAGCAGTTACTCGTTTTTGGTTGTGGAGGAGCAGTACTTC
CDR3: CASSYSFLVVEEQYF

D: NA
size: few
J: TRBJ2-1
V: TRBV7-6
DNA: TGTGCCAGCAGCTTGGGTATCAGCGAGCAGTTCTTC
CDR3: CASSLGISEQFF

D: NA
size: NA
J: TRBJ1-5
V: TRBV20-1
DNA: TGCAGTGGGCCTGTGGGGGAACGGGCAAATTCACCCCAGCATTTT
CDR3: CSGPVGERANSPQHF

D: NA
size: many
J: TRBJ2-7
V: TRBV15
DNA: TGTGCCACCAGCAGAGATCTTGAGAGGGCCTATGTCAGCAGCTCCTACGAGCAGTACTTC
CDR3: CATSRDLERAYVSSSYEQYF